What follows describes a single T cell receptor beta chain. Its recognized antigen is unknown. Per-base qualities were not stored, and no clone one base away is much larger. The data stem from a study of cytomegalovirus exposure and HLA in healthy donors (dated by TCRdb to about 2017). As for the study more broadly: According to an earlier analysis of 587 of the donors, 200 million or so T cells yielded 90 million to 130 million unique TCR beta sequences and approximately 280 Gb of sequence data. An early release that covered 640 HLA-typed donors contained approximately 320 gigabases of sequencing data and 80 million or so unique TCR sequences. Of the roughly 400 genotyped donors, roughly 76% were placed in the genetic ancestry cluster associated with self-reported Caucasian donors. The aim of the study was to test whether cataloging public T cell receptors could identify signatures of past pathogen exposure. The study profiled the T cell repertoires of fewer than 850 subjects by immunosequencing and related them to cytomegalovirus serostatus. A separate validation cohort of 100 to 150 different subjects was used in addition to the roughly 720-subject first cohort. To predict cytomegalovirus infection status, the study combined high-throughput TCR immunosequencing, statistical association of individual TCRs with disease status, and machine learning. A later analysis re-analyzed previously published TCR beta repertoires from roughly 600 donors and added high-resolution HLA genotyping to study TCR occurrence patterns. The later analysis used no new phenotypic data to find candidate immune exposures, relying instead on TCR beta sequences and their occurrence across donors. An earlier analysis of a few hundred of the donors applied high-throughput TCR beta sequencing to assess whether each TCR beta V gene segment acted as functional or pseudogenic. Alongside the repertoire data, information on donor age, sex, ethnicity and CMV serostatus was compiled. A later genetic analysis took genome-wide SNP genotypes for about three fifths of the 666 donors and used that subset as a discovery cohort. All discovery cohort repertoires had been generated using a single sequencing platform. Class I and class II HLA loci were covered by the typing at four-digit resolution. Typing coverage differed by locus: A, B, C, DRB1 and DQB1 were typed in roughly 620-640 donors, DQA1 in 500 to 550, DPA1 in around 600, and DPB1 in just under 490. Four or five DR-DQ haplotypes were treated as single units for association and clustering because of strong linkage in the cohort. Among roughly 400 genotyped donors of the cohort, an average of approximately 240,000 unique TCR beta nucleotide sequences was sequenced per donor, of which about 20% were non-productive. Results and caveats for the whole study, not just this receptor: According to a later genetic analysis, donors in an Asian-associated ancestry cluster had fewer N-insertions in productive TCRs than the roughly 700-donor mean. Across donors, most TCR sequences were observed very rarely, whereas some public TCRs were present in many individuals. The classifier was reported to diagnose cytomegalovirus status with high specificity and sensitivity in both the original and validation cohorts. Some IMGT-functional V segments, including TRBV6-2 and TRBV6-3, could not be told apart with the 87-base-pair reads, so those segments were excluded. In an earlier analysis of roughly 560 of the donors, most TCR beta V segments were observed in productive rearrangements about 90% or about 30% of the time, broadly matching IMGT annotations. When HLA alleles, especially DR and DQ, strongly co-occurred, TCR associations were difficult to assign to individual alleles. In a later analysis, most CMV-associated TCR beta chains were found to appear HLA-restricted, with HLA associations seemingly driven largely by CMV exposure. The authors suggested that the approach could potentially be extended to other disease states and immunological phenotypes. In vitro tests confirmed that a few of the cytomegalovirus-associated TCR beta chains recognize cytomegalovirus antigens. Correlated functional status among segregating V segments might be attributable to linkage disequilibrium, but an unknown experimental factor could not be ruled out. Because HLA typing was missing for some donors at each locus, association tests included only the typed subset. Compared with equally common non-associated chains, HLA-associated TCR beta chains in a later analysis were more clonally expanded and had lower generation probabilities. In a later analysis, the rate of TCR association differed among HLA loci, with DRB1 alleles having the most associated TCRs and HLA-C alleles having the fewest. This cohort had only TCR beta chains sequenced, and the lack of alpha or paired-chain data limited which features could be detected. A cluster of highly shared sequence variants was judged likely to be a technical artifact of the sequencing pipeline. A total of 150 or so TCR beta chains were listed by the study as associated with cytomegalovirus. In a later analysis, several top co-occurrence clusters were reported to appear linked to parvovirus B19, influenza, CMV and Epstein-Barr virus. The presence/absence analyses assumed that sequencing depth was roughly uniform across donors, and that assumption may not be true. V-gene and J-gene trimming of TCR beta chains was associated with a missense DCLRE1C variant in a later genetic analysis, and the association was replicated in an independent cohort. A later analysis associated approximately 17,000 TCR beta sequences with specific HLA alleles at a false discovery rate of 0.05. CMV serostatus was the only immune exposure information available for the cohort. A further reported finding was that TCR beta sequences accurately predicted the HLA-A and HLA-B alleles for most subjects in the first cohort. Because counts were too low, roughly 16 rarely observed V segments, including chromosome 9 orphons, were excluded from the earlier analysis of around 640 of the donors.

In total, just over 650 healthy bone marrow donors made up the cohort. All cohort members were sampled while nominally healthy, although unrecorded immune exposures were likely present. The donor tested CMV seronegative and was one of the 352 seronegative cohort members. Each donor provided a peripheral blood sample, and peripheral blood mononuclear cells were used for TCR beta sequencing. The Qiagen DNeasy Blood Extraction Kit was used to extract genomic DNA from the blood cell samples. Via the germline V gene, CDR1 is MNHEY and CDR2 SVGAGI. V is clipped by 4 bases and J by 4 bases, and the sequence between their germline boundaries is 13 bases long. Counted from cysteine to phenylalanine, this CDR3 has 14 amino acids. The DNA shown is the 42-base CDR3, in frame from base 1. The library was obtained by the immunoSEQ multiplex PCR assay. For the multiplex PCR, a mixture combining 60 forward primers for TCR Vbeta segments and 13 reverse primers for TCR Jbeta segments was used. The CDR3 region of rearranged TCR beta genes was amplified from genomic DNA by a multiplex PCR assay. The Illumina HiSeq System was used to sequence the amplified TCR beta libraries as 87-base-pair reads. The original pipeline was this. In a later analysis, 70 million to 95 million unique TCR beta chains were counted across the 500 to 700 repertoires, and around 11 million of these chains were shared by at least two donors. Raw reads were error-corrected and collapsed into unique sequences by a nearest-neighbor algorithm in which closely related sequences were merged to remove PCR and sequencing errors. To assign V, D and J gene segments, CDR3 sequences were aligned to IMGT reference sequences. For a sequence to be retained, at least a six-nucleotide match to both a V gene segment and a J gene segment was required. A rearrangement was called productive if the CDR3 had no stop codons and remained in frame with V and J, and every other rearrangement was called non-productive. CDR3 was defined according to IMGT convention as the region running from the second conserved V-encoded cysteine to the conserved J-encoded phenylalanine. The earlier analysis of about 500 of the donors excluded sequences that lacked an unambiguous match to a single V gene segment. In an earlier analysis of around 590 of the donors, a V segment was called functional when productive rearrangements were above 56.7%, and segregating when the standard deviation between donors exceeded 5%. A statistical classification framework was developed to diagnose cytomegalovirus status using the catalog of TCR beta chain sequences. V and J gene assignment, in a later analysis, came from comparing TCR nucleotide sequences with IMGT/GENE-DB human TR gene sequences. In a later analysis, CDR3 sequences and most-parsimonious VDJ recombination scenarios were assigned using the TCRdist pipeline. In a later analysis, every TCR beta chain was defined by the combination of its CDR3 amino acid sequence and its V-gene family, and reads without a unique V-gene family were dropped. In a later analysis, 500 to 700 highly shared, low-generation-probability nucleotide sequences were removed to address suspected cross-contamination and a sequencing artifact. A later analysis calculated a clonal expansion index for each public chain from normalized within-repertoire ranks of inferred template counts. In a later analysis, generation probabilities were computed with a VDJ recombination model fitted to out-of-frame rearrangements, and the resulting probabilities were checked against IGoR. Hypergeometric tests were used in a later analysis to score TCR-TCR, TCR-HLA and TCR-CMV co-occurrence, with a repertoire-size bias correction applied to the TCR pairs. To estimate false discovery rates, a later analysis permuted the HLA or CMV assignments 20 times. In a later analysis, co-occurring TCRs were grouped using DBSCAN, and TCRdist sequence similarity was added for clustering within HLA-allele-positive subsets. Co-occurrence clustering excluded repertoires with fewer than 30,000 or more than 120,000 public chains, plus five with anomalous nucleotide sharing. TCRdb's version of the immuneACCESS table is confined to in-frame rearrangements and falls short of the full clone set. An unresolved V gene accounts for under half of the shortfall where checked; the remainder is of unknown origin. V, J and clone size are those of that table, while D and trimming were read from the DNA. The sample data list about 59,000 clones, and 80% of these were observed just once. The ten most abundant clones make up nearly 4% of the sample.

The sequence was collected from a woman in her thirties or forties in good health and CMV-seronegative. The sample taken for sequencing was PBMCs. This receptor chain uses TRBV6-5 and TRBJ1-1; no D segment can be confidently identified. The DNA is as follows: TGTGCCAGCAGTTCACACCGGGAGGGCACTGAAGCTTTCTTT. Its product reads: CASSSHREGTEAFF.